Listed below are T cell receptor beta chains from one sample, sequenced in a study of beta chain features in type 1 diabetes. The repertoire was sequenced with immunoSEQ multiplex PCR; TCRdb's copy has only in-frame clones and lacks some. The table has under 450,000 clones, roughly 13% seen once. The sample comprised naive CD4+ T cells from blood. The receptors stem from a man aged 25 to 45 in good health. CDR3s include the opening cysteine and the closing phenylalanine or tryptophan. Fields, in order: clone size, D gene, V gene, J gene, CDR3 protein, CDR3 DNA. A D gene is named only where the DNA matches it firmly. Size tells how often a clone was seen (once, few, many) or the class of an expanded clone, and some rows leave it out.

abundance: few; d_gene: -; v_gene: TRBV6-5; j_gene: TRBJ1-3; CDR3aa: CASSNGFSGNTIYF; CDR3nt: TGTGCCAGCAGCAACGGGTTCTCTGGAAACACCATATATTTT
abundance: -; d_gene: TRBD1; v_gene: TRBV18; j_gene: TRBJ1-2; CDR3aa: CASSPGTGNGYTF; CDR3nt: TGTGCCAGCTCACCGGGGACAGGGAATGGCTACACCTTC
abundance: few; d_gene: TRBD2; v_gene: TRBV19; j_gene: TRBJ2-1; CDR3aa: CAASPGRTYNEQFF; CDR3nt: TGTGCCGCCTCTCCCGGGAGGACCTACAATGAGCAGTTCTTC
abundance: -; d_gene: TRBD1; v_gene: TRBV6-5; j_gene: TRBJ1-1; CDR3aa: CASSPGTVNTEAFF; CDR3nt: TGTGCCAGCAGCCCAGGGACAGTGAACACTGAAGCTTTCTTT
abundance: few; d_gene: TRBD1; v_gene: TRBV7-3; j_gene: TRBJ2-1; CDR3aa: CASSLDRGFHEQFF; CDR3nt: TGTGCCAGCAGCTTGGACAGGGGTTTCCATGAGCAGTTCTTC
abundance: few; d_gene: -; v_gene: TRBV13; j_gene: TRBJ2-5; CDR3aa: CASSQRRHSQETQYF; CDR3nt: TGTGCCAGCAGCCAAAGGCGGCATAGCCAAGAGACCCAGTACTTC
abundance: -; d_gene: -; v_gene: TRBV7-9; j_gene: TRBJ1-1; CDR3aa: CASSRYTEAFF; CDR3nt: TGTGCCAGCAGCCGTTACACTGAAGCTTTCTTT
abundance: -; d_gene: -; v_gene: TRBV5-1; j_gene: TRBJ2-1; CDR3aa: CASTGTLNEQFF; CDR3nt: TGCGCCAGCACGGGTACACTCAATGAGCAGTTCTTC
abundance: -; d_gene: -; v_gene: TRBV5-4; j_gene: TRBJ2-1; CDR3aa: CASSLEWGSSYNEQFF; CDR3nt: TGTGCCAGCAGCTTGGAGTGGGGGAGCTCCTACAATGAGCAGTTCTTC
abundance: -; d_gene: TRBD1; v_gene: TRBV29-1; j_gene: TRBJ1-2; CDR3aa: CSVLRTGMGYTF; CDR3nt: TGCAGCGTCCTCCGGACAGGGATGGGCTACACCTTC
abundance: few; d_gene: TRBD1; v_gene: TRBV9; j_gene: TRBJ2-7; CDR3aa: CASSAGTGQESLYF; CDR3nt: TGTGCCAGCAGCGCCGGGACAGGGCAAGAGAGTTTGTACTTC
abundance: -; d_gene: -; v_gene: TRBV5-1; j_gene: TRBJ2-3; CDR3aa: CASSLWVSTDTQYF; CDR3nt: TGCGCCAGCAGCTTGTGGGTTAGTACAGATACGCAGTATTTT
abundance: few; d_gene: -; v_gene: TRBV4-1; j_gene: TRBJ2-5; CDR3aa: CASSQDRRTQYF; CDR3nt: TGCGCCAGCAGCCAAGACCGGAGGACCCAGTACTTC
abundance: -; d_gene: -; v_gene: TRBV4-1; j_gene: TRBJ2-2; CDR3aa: CASSQDRGVARYGELFF; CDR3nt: TGCGCCAGCAGCCAAGATAGGGGTGTGGCTAGATACGGGGAGCTGTTTTTT
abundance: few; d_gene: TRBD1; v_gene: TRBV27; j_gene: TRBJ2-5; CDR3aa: CASSLQTGGQETQYF; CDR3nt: TGTGCCAGCAGTTTGCAGACAGGGGGCCAAGAGACCCAGTACTTC
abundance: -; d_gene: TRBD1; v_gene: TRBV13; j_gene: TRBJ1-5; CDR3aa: CASSIDRDQPQHF; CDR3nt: TGTGCCAGCAGCATCGACAGGGATCAGCCCCAGCATTTT
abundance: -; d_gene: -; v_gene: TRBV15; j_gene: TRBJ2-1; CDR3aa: CATSMDLGAYNEQFF; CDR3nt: TGTGCCACCAGCATGGACCTGGGAGCCTACAATGAGCAGTTCTTC
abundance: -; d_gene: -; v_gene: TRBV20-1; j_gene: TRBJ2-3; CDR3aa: CSATITDTQYF; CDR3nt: TGCAGTGCTACTATCACAGATACGCAGTATTTT
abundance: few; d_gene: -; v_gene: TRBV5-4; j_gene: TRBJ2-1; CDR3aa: CASSPRRRDGEQFF; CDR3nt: TGTGCCAGCAGCCCGAGGCGGCGGGACGGGGAGCAGTTCTTC
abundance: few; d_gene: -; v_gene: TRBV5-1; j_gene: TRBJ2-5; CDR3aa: CASSPDPRETQYF; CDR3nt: TGCGCCAGCAGCCCAGACCCCCGGGAGACCCAGTACTTC
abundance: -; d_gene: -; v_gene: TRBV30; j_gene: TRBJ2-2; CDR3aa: CAWSPGVGELFF; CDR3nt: TGTGCCTGGAGTCCGGGGGTCGGGGAGCTGTTTTTT
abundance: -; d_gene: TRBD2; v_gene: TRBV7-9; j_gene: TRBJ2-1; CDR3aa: CASSLGLAAFNEQFF; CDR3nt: TGTGCCAGCAGCTTAGGACTAGCGGCCTTCAATGAGCAGTTCTTC
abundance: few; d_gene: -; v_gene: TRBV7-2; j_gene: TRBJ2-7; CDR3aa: CASSRRGAGEQYF; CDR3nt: TGTGCCAGCAGCCGTAGAGGGGCAGGGGAGCAGTACTTC
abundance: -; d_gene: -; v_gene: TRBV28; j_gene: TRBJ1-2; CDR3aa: CASSYTAHNGYTF; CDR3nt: TGTGCCAGCAGCTACACAGCACACAATGGCTACACCTTC
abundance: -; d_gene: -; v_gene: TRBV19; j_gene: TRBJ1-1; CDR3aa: CASRQLTMNTEAFF; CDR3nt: TGTGCCAGTAGGCAGCTTACCATGAACACTGAAGCTTTCTTT
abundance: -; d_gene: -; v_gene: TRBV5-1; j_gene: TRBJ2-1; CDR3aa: CASSKLAGDADEQFF; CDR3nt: TGCGCCAGCAGTAAACTGGCCGGGGATGCGGATGAGCAGTTCTTC
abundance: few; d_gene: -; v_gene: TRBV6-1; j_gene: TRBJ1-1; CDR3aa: CASSEVGSNTEAFF; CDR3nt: TGTGCCAGCAGTGAGGTGGGATCGAACACTGAAGCTTTCTTT
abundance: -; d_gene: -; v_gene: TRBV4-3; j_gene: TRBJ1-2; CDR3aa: CASSQDLGNYGYTF; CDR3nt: TGCGCCAGCAGCCAAGATTTAGGAAACTATGGCTACACCTTC
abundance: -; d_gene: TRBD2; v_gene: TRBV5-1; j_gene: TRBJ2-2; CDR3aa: CASSLAGTSVNTGELFF; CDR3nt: TGCGCCAGCAGCTTAGCTGGGACTAGCGTGAACACCGGGGAGCTGTTTTTT
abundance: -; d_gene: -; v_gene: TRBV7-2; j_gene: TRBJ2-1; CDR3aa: CASTPAQRQFF; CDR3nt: TGTGCCAGCACCCCGGCGCAGAGGCAGTTCTTC
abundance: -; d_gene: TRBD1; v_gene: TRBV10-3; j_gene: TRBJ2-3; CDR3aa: CAISDSTGGTDTQYF; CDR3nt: TGTGCCATCAGTGATAGCACAGGGGGCACAGATACGCAGTATTTT
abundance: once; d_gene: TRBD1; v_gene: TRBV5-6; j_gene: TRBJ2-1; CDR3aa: CASSRRTGDTYNEQFF; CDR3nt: TGTGCCAGCAGCCGAAGGACAGGGGACACGTACAATGAGCAGTTCTTC
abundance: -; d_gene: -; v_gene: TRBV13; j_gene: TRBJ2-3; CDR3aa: CASSLVRGLGTDTQYF; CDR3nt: TGTGCCAGCAGCTTAGTACGGGGTTTGGGCACAGATACGCAGTATTTT
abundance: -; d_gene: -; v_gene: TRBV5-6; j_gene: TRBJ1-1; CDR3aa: CASSLVTVNEAFF; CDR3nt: TGTGCCAGCAGCTTGGTCACAGTTAATGAAGCTTTCTTT
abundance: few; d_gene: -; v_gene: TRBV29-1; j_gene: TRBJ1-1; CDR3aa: CSVQQDNTEAFF; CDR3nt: TGCAGCGTTCAGCAGGATAACACTGAAGCTTTCTTT
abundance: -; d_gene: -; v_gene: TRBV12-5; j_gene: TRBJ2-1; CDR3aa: CASGPVSGVLNEQFF; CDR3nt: TGTGCTAGTGGTCCCGTCTCAGGGGTACTTAATGAGCAGTTCTTC
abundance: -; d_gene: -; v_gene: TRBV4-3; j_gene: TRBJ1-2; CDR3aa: CASSQDPTRGYTF; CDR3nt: TGCGCCAGCAGCCAAGATCCGACTAGAGGCTACACCTTC
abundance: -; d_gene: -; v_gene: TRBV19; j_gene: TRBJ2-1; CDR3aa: CASSITDALHEQFF; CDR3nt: TGTGCCAGTAGTATTACGGACGCACTCCATGAGCAGTTCTTC
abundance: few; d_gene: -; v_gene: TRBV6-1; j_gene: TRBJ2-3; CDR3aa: CASREDSTDTQYF; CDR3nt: TGTGCCAGCAGAGAGGACAGCACAGATACGCAGTATTTT
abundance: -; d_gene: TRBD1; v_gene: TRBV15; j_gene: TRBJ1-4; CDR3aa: CATSRGRPGQGALREKLFF; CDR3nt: TGTGCCACCAGCAGAGGCCGACCGGGACAGGGGGCATTGAGGGAAAAACTGTTTTTT
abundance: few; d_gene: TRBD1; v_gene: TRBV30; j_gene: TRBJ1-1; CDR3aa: CAWSPRGLPEAFF; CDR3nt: TGTGCCTGGAGTCCCAGGGGGCTGCCTGAAGCTTTCTTT
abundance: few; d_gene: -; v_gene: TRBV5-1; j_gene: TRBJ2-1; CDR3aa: CASKLGTGFHEQFF; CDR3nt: TGCGCCAGCAAGCTTGGGACGGGGTTCCATGAGCAGTTCTTC
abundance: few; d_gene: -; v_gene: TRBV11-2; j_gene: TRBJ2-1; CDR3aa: CASSLFADGGKFF; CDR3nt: TGTGCCAGCAGCTTATTCGCGGATGGTGGGAAGTTCTTC
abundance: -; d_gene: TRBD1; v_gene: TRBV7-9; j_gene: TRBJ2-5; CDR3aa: CASSSHRGLETQYF; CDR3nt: TGTGCCAGCAGCTCACACAGGGGGCTAGAGACCCAGTACTTC
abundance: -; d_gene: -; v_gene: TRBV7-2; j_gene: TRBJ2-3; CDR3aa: CASSFEPEGDIDTQYF; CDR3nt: TGTGCCAGCAGCTTTGAACCAGAAGGGGATATAGATACGCAGTATTTT